These 15 T cell receptor beta chains came from one sample sequenced in a study of cytomegalovirus exposure and HLA in healthy donors. Amplification used 60 Vbeta primers and 13 Jbeta primers. TCRdb's copy holds only in-frame clones and misses some; the assay was immunoSEQ multiplex PCR. The sample holds about 82,000 clones, about 78% seen once. The sample taken for sequencing was PBMCs. These receptors came from a man aged 50 to 59 in good health and CMV-seronegative.

This clone came up once. One end of the junction does not line up with germline, which may come from a read error. The chain has TRBV7-9 and TRBJ2-3; the match to TRBD2 covers 12 bases. Germline CDR1 and CDR2: SEHNR and FQNEAQ (reference sequence). The CDR3 consists of 12 residues. This chain's CDR3 is CASSLSSGGVVF. In DNA, the CDR3 is TGTGCCAGCAGCTTGTCTAGCGGGGGGGTAGTATTT.

The V gene is TRBV6-1, the J gene TRBJ1-1, with D perhaps matching TRBD1 (5 bases). The CDR3 totals 14 residues. Trimming removed 8 bases from V and 4 bases from J, with 17 bases in between. CDR1 MNHNS and CDR2 SASEGT come from the germline V gene. CDR3 sequence: CASFRVGGGTEAFF. The CDR3 DNA reads as TGTGCCAGCTTCCGCGTGGGGGGTGGCACTGAAGCTTTCTTT.

This chain joins TRBV2 and TRBJ2-2, with TRBD1 identical over 7 bases. The germline V gene encodes CDR1 SNHLY and CDR2 FYNNEI. The CDR3 runs to 14 residues. The V gene end was trimmed by 6 bases and the J gene end by 2 bases; junction bases not matched to a gene: 3. CDR3 DNA sequence: TGTGCCAGCAGGGGGACAGCTAACACCGGGGAGCTGTTTTTT. Encoded protein: CASRGTANTGELFF.

The rearrangement uses TRBV5-1 and TRBJ2-5; 7 nucleotides line up with TRBD2. Germline V gene data show CDR1 as SGHRS and CDR2 as YFSETQ. This CDR3 region has 15 residues. The ends lost 0 bases at V and 1 base at J; junction bases unmatched: 3. The chain's CDR3 is CASSLDGLGQETQYF. DNA of the CDR3: TGCGCCAGCAGCTTGGATGGACTAGGCCAAGAGACCCAGTACTTC.

The chain links TRBV7-2 to TRBJ2-7; no reliable D call. Germline V gene data show CDR1 as SGHTA and CDR2 as FQGNSA. Trimming left V 7 bases short and J 0 bases short, with 13 bases between. The CDR3 spans 14 residues. CDR3 DNA sequence: TGTGCCAGCAACCTGCGCATTAGCTCCTACGAGCAGTACTTC. Amino acid sequence: CASNLRISSYEQYF.

The genes are TRBV7-3 and TRBJ2-2, with 9 bases aligning to TRBD1. The CDR3 has 15 residues. Germline trimming cut 5 bases from V and 3 bases from J; bases unmatched to any gene: 4. The germline V gene has CDR1 SGHTA and CDR2 FQGTGA. CDR3 region: CASSRDRADTGELFF. CDR3 nucleotide sequence: TGTGCCAGCAGCCGGGACAGGGCGGACACCGGGGAGCTGTTTTTT.

This clone was recorded a few times. The J gene is TRBJ1-5, the V gene TRBV4-1; D is uncertain. This CDR3 comprises 16 residues. V dropped 4 bases and J dropped 3 bases, with 16 bases sitting between them. The germline gives CDR1 MGHRA, CDR2 YSYEKL. The CDR3 spells CASSPDGRAVNQPQHF. CDR3 coding DNA: TGCGCCAGCAGCCCCGATGGGAGGGCGGTCAATCAGCCCCAGCATTTT.

The chain joins TRBV27 to TRBJ1-1; 8 positions agree with TRBD1. Germline V CDR1 and CDR2: MNHEY, SMNVEV (reference sequence). This CDR3 is built from 14 residues. Unmatched junction bases numbered 9, after V lost 8 bases and J lost 4 bases. The CDR3 loop reads CASYYRGRGTEAFF. In nucleotides, the CDR3 is TGTGCCAGCTACTACAGGGGGAGGGGCACTGAAGCTTTCTTT.

The table lists this clone with a few counts. V is TRBV14 and J is TRBJ2-7, with D maybe TRBD2 (6 bases). This CDR3 contains 17 residues. Per the germline V gene, CDR1 is SGHDN and CDR2 is FVKESK. V lost 4 bases and J 1 base, leaving 20 bases between the germline ends. DNA of the CDR3: TGTGCCAGCAGCCGGACCGTATCTTGGAGGGGTTCCTACGAGCAGTACTTC. Its translation is CASSRTVSWRGSYEQYF.

This chain links TRBV19 with TRBJ1-1; the D is unclear. V lost 10 bases, J lost 10 bases, and 7 bases lay in between. The CDR3 covers 8 residues. Germline-derived CDR1 and CDR2 are LNHDA and SQIVND (reference sequence). The CDR3 sequence is CAKEVAFF. CDR3 in DNA: TGTGCCAAAGAGGTAGCTTTCTTT.

The chain has TRBV7-3 and TRBJ1-1; 10 bases map to TRBD1. The junction had 5 bases not matched to a gene; V was cut back by 5 bases and J by 5 bases. The CDR3 runs to 14 residues. Germline V CDR1 and CDR2: SGHTA, FQGTGA. As DNA, the CDR3 is TGTGCCAGCAGCCCGACAGGGGGCAGGACTGAAGCTTTCTTT. The encoded protein is CASSPTGGRTEAFF.

A single count supports this clone. V is TRBV7-2 and J is TRBJ1-5; D is uncertain. Germline CDR1 SGHTA, CDR2 FQGNSA. The germline V and J ends were trimmed by 1 base and 0 bases, with 7 bases remaining between them. The CDR3 is made up of 15 amino acids. The CDR3 here is CASSLGRSSNQPQHF. The DNA of the CDR3 is TGTGCCAGCAGCTTAGGGAGGAGTAGCAATCAGCCCCAGCATTTT. Full variable domain (rest looked up from reference TRBV7-2 and TRBJ1-5): GAGVSQSPSNKVTEKGKDVELRCDPISGHTALYWYRQSLGQGLEFLIYFQGNSAPDKSGLPSDRFSAERTGGSVSTLTIQRTQQEDSAVYLCASSLGRSSNQPQHFGDGTRLSIL.

The CDR3 nucleotides are TGCGCCAGCAGCTTGGAAGGACACTTGGGCGACGAGCAGTACTTC. This translates into CASSLEGHLGDEQYF. The J gene is TRBJ2-7, the V gene TRBV5-1; perhaps TRBD1 as D (5 bases). CDR1 and CDR2 (germline): SGHRS, YFSETQ. With 0 bases removed from V and 5 bases from J, the gap between germline ends came to 15 bases. This CDR3 contains 15 residues.

The rearrangement joins TRBV6-1 to TRBJ2-1; D not resolved. The germline V gene has CDR1 MNHNS and CDR2 SASEGT. Trimming took 1 base from V and 9 from J, leaving 10 bases between them. CDR3 length equals 13 residues. The CDR3 nucleotides read TGTGCCAGCAGTGAAGTGTCTATAAGTGAGCAGTTCTTC. This sequence encodes CASSEVSISEQFF.

The V gene is TRBV18, the J gene TRBJ2-7; TRBD2 matches at 13 bases. V gave up 5 bases and J gave up 5 bases; unmatched junction bases: 9. Germline CDR1 is KGHSH and CDR2 is LQKENI. The CDR3 totals 16 residues. The CDR3 sequence is CASSSTTSGGVHEQYF. CDR3 coding DNA: TGTGCCAGCTCATCGACTACTAGCGGGGGGGTGCACGAGCAGTACTTC. Combining the CDR3 with reference TRBV18 and TRBJ2-7 gives the whole variable domain NAGVMQNPRHLVRRRGQEARLRCSPMKGHSHVYWYRQLPEEGLKFMVYLQKENIIDESGMPKERFSAEFPKEGPSILRIQQVVRGDSAAYFCASSSTTSGGVHEQYFGPGTRLTVT.